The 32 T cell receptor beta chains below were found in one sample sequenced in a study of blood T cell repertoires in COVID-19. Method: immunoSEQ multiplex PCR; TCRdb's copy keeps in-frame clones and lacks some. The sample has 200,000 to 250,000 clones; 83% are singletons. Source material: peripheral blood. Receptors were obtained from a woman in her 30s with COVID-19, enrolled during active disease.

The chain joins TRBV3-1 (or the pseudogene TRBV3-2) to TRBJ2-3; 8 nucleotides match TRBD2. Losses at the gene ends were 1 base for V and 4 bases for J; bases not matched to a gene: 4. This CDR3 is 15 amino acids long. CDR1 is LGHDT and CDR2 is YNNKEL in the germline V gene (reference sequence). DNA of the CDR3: TGTGCCAGCAGCCAAGCGGGAGGGCGGTCAGATACGCAGTATTTT. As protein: CASSQAGGRSDTQYF.

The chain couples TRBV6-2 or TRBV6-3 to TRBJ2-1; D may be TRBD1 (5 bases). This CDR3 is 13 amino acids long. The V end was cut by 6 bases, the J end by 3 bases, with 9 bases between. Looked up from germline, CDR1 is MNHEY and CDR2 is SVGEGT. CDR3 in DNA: TGTGCCAGCAGCTTAGACAGCTACAATGAGCAGTTCTTC. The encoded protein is CASSLDSYNEQFF.

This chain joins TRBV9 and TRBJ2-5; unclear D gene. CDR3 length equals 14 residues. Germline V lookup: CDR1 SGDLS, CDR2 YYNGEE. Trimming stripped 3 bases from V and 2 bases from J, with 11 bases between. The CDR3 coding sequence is TGTGCCAGCAGCGACCCTAGATTTCAAGAGACCCAGTACTTC. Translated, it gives CASSDPRFQETQYF.

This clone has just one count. The CDR3, as DNA: TGCGCCAGCAGCTTAATCGGGGAGACCCAGTACTTC. Translated, it gives CASSLIGETQYF. The chain employs TRBV5-1 and TRBJ2-5, with D uncertain. CDR3 length equals 12 residues. Trimming took 2 bases from V and 5 from J, leaving 7 bases between them. Germline CDR1 and CDR2: SGHRS and YFSETQ. Full variable domain (remainder filled in from reference TRBV5-1 and TRBJ2-5): KAGVTQTPRYLIKTRGQQVTLSCSPISGHRSVSWYQQTPGQGLQFLFEYFSETQRNKGNFPGRFSGRQFSNSRSEMNVSTLELGDSALYLCASSLIGETQYFGPGTRLLVL.

The CDR3 protein is CASSNPGLLETQYF. The CDR3 DNA follows: TGTGCCAGCAGCAATCCGGGACTCCTAGAGACCCAGTACTTC. V usage is TRBV7-7 and J usage is TRBJ2-5; tentative D call: TRBD2 (6 bases). The CDR3 length is 14 residues. Trimming left V 5 bases short and J 4 bases short, with 14 bases between. Germline V CDR1 and CDR2: SSHAT, FNYEAQ (reference sequence).

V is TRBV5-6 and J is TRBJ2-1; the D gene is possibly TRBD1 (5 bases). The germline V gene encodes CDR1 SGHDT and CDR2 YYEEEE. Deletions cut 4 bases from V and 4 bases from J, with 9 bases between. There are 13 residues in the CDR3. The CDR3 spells CASSPTEYNEQFF. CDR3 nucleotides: TGTGCCAGCAGCCCGACAGAATACAATGAGCAGTTCTTC.

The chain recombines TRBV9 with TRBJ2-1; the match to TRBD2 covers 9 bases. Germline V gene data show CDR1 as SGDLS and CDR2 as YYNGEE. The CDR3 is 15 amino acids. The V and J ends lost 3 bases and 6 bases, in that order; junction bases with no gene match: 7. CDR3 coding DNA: TGTGCCAGCAGCGGGGCTAGCGGGGTTATCAATGAGCAGTTCTTC. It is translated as CASSGASGVINEQFF.

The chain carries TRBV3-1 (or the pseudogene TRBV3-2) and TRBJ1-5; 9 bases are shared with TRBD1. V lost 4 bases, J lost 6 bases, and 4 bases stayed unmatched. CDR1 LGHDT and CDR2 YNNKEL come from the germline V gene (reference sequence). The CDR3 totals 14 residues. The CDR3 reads CASSRGQGGQPQHF. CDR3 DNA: TGTGCCAGCAGCCGGGGACAGGGTGGTCAGCCCCAGCATTTT.

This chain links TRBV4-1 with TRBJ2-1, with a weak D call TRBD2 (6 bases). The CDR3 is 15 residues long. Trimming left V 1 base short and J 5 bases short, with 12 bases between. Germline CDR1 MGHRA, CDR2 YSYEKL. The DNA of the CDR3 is TGCGCCAGCAGCCAAGGAGCGGGTATCCACAATGAGCAGTTCTTC. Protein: CASSQGAGIHNEQFF.

The CDR3 sequence: CASRLWLAGGKTQYF. CDR3 DNA: TGTGCAAGTCGCTTATGGCTAGCGGGAGGAAAGACCCAGTACTTC. This chain links TRBV12-2 with TRBJ2-5; TRBD2 reflects the table's D call only, with no check against the DNA. TRBV12-2 is reported as a pseudogene. The CDR3 runs to 15 residues.

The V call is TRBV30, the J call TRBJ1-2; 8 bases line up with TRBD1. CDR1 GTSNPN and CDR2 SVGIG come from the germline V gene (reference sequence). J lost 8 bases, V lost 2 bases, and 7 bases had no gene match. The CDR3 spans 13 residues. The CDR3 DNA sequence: TGTGCCTGGAGTAACCAGGGGGCCGTGGGCTACACCTTC. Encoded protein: CAWSNQGAVGYTF.

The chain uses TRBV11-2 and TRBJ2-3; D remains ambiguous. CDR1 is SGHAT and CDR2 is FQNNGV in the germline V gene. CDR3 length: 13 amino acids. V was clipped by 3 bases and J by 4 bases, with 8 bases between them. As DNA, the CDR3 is TGTGCCAGCAGCTTGGTCCGAGCAGATACGCAGTATTTT. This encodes CASSLVRADTQYF. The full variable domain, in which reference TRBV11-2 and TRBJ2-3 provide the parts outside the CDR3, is EAGVAQSPRYKIIEKRQSVAFWCNPISGHATLYWYQQILGQGPKLLIQFQNNGVVDDSQLPKDRFSAERLKGVDSTLKIQPAKLEDSAVYLCASSLVRADTQYFGPGTRLTVL.

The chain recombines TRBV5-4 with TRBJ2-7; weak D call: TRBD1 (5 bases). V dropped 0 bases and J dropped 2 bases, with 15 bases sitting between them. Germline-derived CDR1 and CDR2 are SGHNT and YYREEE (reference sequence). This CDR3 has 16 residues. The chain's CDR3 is CASSLGGRGPPYEQYF. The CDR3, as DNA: TGTGCCAGCAGCTTGGGGGGTAGGGGTCCCCCCTACGAGCAGTACTTC.

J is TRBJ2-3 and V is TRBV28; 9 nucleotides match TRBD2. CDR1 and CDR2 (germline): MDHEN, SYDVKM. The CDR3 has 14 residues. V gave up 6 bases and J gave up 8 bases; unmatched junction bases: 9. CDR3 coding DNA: TGTGCCAGCAGCCCCCCGGTACTAGCGGGTACGCAGTATTTT. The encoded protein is CASSPPVLAGTQYF.

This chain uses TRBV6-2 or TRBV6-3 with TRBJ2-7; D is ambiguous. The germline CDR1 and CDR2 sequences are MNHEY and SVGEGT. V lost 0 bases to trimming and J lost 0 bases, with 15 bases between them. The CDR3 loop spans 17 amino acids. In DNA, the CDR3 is TGTGCCAGCAGTTACTCATTGACTTATGCGAGCTCCTACGAGCAGTACTTC. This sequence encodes CASSYSLTYASSYEQYF.

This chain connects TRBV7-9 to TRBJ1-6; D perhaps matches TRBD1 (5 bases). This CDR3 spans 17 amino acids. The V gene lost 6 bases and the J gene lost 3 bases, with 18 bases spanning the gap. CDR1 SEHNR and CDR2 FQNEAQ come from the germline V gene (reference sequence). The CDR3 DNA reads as TGTGCCAGCAGAGAGAAAAACAGGCAGGACTATAATTCACCCCTCCACTTT. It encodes CASREKNRQDYNSPLHF.

CDR3 sequence (DNA): TGTGCCAGCAGCGGAACAGGGGGCGGAGAGACCCAGTACTTC. Translation gives CASSGTGGGETQYF. The chain links TRBV9 to TRBJ2-5, with 9 bases lining up with TRBD1. Losses at the gene ends were 3 bases for V and 4 bases for J; bases not matched to a gene: 4. The CDR3 is 14 residues long. From germline, CDR1 is SGDLS and CDR2 YYNGEE.

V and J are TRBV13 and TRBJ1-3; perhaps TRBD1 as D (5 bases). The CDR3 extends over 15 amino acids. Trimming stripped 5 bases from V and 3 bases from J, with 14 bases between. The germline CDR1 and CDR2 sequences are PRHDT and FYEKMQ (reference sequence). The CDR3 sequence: CASSAQDTLGNTIYF. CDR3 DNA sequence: TGTGCCAGCAGCGCTCAGGACACACTTGGAAACACCATATATTTT.

The CDR3 sequence is CASSQGLLADPYNEQFF. In DNA, the CDR3 is TGTGCCAGCAGCCAAGGGCTACTAGCGGACCCTTACAATGAGCAGTTCTTC. V is TRBV4-2 and J is TRBJ2-1; 8 bases align to TRBD2. The CDR3 extends over 17 amino acids. J gave up 4 bases and V 1 base, and 9 bases lay outside the gene matches. CDR1 is LGHNA, CDR2 YNFKEQ, per germline.

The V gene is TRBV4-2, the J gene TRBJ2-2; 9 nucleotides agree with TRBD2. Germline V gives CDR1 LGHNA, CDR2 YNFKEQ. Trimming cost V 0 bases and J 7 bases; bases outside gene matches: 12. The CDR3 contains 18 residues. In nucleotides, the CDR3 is TGTGCCAGCAGCCAAGATTTGCTAGCGGGAAACAGCCACGGGGAGCTGTTTTTT. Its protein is CASSQDLLAGNSHGELFF.

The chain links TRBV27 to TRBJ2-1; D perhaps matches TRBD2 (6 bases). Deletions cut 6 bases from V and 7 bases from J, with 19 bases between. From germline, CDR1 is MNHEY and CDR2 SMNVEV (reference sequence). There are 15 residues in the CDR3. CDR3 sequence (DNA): TGTGCCAGCAGGCGGGACCTCCAAAGAGGAAATGAGCAGTTCTTC. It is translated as CASRRDLQRGNEQFF.

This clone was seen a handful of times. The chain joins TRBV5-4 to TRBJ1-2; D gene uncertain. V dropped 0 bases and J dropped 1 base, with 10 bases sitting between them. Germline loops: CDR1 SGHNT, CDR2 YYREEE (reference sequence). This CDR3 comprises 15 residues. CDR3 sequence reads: CASSLEAGYNYGYTF. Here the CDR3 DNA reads TGTGCCAGCAGCTTGGAGGCAGGTTATAACTATGGCTACACCTTC.

CDR3 sequence (DNA): TGCGCCAGCAGCCCAGACAGGGGGGGCACCGGGGAGCTGTTTTTT. It yields the protein CASSPDRGGTGELFF. The chain uses TRBV5-1 and TRBJ2-2, with 9 bases matching TRBD1. The CDR3 totals 15 residues. V dropped 4 bases and J dropped 4; count of bases not matched to a gene: 5. The germline V gene encodes CDR1 SGHRS and CDR2 YFSETQ. The whole variable domain, filled in from reference TRBV5-1 and TRBJ2-2, reads KAGVTQTPRYLIKTRGQQVTLSCSPISGHRSVSWYQQTPGQGLQFLFEYFSETQRNKGNFPGRFSGRQFSNSRSEMNVSTLELGDSALYLCASSPDRGGTGELFFGEGSRLTVL.

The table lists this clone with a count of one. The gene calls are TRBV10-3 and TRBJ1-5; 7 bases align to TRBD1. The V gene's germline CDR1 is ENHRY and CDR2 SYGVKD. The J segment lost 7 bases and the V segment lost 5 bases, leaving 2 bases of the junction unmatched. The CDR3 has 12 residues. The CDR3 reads CAISRQGQPQHF. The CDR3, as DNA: TGTGCCATCAGTCGACAGGGACAGCCCCAGCATTTT.

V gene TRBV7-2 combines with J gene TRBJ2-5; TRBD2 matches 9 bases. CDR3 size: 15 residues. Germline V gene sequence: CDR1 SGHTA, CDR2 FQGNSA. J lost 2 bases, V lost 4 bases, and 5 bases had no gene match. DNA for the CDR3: TGTGCCAGCAGCTCGGACGCGGGGGGGCAAGAGACCCAGTACTTC. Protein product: CASSSDAGGQETQYF.

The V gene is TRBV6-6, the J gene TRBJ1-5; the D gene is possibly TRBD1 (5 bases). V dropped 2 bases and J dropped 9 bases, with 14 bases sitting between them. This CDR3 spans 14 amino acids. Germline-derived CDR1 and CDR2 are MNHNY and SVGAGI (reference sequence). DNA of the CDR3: TGTGCCAGCAGTTACCCCGAGACAGACTGGCCCCAGCATTTT. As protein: CASSYPETDWPQHF.

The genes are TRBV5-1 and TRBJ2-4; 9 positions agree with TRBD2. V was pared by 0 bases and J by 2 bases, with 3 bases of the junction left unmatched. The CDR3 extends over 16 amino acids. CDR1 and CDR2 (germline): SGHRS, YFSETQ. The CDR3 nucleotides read TGCGCCAGCAGCTTGGTAGCGGGAGTGACCAAAAACATTCAGTACTTC. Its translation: CASSLVAGVTKNIQYF.

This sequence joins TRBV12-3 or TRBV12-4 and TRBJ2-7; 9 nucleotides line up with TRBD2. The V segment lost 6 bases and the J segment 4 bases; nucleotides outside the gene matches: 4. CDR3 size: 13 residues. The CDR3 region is CASRRTSEYEQYF. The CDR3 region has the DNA TGTGCCAGCAGGCGGACTAGCGAATACGAGCAGTACTTC.

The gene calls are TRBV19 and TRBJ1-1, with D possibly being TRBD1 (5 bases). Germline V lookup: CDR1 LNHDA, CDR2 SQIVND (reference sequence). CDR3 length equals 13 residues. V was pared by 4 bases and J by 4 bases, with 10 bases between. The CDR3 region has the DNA TGTGCCAGTAGTACGGCGGGGGGCACTGAAGCTTTCTTT. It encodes CASSTAGGTEAFF.

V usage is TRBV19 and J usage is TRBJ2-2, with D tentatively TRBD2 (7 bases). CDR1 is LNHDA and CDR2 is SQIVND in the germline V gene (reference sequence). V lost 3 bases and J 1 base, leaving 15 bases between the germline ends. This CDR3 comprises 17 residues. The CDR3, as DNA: TGTGCCAGTAGTATTTTGGGGGGGCCGGGGAACACCGGGGAGCTGTTTTTT. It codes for CASSILGGPGNTGELFF.

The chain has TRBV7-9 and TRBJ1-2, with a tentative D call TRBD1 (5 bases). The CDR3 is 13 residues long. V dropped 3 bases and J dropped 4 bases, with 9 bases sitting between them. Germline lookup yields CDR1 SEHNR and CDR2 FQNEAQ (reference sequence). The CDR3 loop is CASSFGDSYGYTF. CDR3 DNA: TGTGCCAGCAGCTTTGGGGACTCCTATGGCTACACCTTC.

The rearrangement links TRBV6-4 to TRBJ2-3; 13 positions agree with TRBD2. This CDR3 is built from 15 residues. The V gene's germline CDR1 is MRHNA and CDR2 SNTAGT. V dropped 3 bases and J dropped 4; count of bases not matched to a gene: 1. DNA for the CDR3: TGTGCCAGCAGTGAGACTAGCGGGAGGTCAGATACGCAGTATTTT. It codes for CASSETSGRSDTQYF.